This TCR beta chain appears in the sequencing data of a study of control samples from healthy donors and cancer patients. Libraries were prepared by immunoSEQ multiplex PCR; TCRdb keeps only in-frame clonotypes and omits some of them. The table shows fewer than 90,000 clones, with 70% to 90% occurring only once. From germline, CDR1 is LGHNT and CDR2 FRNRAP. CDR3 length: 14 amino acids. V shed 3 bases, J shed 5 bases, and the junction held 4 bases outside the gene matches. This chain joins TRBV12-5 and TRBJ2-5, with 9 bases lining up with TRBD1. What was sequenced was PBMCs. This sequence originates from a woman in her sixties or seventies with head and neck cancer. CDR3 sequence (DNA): TGTGCTAGTGGTTTAGGGACAGGGCTGGAGACCCAGTACTTC. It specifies CASGLGTGLETQYF.